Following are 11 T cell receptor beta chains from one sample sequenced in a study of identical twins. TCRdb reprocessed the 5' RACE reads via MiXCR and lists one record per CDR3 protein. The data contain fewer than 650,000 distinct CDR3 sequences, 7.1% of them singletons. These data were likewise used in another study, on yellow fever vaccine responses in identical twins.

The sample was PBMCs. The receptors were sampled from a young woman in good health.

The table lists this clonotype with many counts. CDR3 in amino acids: CSVDFAGELFF. The CDR3 coding sequence is TGCAGCGTTGATTTCGCCGGGGAGCTGTTTTTT. The chain employs TRBV29-1 and TRBJ2-2, with D unresolved. The CDR3 spans 11 residues. Per germline, CDR1 SQVTM and CDR2 ANQGSEA. Deletions cut 3 bases from V and 6 bases from J, with 5 bases between.

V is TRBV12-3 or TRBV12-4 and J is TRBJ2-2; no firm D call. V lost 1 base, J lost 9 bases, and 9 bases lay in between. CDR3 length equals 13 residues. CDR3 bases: TGTGCCAGCAGTTTAGGCAGGATCCGGGAGCTGTTTTTT. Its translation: CASSLGRIRELFF.

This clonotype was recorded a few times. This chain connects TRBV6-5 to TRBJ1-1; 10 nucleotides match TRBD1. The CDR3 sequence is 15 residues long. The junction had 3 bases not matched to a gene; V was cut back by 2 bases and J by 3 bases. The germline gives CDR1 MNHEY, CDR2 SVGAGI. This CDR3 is CASSYRTGGDTEAFF. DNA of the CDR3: TGTGCCAGCAGTTACAGGACAGGGGGTGACACTGAAGCTTTCTTT.

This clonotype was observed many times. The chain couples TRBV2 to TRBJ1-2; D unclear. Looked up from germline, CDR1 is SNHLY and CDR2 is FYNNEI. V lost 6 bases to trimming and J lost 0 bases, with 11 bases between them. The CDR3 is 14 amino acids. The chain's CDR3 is CASRDDTANYGYTF. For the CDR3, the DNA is TGTGCCAGCAGGGATGACACAGCTAACTATGGCTACACCTTC.

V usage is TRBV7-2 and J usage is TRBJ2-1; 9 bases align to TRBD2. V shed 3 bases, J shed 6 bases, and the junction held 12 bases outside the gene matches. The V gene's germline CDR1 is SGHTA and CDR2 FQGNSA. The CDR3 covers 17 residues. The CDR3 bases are TGTGCCAGCAGCTTGGACTGGGGACTAGCCCTTCCCAATGAGCAGTTCTTC. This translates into CASSLDWGLALPNEQFF.

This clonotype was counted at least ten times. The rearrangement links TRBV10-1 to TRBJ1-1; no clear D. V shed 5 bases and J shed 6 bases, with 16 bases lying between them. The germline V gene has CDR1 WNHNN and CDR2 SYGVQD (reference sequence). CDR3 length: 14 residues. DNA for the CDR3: TGCGCCAGCAGTCCGACACTCGTGGGCTCTGAAGCTTTCTTT. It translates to CASSPTLVGSEAFF.

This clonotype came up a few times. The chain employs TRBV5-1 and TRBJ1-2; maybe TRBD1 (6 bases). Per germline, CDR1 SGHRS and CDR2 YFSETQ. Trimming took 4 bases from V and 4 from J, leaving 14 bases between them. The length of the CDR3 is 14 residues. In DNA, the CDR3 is TGCGCCAGCAGCCCCCGGGACAACGCCTATGGCTACACCTTC. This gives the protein CASSPRDNAYGYTF.

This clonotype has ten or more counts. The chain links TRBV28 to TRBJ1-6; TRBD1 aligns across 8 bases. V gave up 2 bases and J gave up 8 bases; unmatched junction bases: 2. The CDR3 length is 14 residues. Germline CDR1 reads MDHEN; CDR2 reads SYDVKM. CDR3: CASSLQGAYSPLHF. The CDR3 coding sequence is TGTGCCAGCAGTTTACAGGGGGCCTATTCACCCCTCCACTTT.

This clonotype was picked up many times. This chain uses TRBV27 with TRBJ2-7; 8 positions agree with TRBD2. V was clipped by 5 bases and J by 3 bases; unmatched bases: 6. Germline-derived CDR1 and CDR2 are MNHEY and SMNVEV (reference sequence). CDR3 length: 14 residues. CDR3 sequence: CASSPRGGRYEQYV. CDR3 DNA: TGTGCCAGCAGTCCTCGGGGGGGTCGCTACGAGCAGTACGTC.

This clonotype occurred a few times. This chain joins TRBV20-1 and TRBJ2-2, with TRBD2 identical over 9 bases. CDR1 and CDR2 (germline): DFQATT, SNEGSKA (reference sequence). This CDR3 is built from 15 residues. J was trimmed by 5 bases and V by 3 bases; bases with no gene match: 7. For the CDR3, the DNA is TGCAGTGCTAGGGATAGCGGGAGCGTAACCGGGGAGCTGTTTTTT. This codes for CSARDSGSVTGELFF.

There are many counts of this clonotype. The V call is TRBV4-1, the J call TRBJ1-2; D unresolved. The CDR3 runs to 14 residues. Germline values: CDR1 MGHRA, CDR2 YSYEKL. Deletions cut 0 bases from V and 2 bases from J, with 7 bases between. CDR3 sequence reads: CASSQDPRNYGYTF. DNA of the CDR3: TGCGCCAGCAGCCAAGATCCCAGAAACTATGGCTACACCTTC.